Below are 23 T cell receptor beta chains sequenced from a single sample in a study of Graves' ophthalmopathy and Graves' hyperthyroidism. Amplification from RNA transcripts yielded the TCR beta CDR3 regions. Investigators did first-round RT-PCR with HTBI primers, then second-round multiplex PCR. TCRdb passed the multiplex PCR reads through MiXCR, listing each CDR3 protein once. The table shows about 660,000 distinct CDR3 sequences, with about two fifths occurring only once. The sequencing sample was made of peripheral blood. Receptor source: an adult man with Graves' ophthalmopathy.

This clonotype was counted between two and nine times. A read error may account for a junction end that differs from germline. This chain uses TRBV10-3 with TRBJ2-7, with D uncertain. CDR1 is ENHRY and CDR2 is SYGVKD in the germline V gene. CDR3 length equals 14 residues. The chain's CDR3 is CASSLRQSPYEQYF. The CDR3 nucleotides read TGTGCCAGCAGTTTACGGCAGAGTCCCTACGAGCAGTACTTC.

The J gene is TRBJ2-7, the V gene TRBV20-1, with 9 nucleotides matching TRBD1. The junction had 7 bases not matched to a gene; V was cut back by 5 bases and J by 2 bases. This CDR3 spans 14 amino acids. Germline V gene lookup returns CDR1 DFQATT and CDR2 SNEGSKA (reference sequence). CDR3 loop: CSALRTGEAYEQYF. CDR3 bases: TGCAGTGCTCTCCGGACAGGGGAGGCCTACGAGCAGTACTTC.

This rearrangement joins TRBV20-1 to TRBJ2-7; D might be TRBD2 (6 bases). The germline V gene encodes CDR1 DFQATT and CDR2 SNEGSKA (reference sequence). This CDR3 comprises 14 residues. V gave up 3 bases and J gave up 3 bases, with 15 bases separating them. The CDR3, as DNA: TGCAGTGCTAGTGGTTTGGGGGGATTCTACGAGCAGTACTTC. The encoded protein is CSASGLGGFYEQYF.

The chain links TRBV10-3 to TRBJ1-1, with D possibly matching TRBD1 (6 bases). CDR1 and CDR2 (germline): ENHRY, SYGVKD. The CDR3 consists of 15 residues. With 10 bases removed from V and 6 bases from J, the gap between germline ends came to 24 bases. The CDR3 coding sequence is TGTGCCAGCCGTCCCACCGGGGGCATTGACGCTGAAGCTTTCTTT. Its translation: CASRPTGGIDAEAFF.

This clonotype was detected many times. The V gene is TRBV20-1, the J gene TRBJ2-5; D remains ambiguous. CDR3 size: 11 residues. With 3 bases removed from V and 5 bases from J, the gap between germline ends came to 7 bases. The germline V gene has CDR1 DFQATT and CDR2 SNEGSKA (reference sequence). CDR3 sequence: CSASVGETQYF. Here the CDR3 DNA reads TGCAGTGCTAGCGTGGGGGAGACCCAGTACTTC.

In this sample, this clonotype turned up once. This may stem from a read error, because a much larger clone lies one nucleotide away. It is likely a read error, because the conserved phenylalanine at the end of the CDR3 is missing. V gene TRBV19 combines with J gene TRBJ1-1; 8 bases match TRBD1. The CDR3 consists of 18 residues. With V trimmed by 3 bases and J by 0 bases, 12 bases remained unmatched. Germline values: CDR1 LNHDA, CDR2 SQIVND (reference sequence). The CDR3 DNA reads TGTGCCAGTAGTATCGCGTCCGGGACAGGCGTACTGAACACTGAAGCTTTCCTT. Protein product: CASSIASGTGVLNTEAFL.

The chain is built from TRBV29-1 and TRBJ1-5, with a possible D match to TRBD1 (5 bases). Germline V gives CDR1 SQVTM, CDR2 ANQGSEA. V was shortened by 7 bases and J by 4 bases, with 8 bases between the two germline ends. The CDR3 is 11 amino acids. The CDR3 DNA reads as TGCAGCGGGACATCGAATCAGCCCCAGCATTTT. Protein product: CSGTSNQPQHF. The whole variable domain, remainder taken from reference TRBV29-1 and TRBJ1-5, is SAVISQKPSRDICQRGTSLTIQCQVDSQVTMMFWYRQQPGQSLTLIATANQGSEATYESGFVIDKFPISRPNLTFSTLTVSNMSPEDSSIYLCSGTSNQPQHFGDGTRLSIL.

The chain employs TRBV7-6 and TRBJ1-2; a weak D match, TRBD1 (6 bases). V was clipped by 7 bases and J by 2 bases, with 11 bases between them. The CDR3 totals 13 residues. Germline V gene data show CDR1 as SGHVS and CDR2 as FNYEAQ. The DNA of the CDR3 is TGTGCCAGCAAAGGGGGTTGGAACTATGGCTACACCTTC. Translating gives CASKGGWNYGYTF.

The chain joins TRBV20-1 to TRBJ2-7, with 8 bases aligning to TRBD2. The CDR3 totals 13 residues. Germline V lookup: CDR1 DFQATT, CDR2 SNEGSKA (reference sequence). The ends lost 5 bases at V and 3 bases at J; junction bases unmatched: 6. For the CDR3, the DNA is TGCAGTGCTGGAAGCAGCGGGGGCTACGAGCAGTACTTC. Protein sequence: CSAGSSGGYEQYF.

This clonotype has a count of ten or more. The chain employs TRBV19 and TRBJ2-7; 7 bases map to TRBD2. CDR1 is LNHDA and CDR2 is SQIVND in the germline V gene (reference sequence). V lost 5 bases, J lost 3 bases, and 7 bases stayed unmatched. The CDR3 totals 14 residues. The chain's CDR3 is CASSSRDYLYEQYF. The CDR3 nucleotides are TGTGCCAGTAGTTCCCGGGACTACCTCTACGAGCAGTACTTC.

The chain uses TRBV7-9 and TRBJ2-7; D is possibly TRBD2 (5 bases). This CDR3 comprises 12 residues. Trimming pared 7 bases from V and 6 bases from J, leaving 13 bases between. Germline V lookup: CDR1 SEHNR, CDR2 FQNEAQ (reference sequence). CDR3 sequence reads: CASTPVRGEQYF. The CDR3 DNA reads TGTGCCAGCACCCCGGTCCGGGGCGAGCAGTACTTC.

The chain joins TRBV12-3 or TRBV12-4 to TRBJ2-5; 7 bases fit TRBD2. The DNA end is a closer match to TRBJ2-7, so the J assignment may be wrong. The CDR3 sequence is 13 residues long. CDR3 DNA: TGTGCCAGCAGCCACCCGGGGACTAACGAGCAGTACTTC. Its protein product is CASSHPGTNEQYF.

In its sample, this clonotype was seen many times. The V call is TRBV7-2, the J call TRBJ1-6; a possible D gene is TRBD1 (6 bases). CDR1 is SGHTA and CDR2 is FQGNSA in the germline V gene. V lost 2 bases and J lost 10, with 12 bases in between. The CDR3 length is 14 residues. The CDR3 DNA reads TGTGCCAGCAGCTTACTCAGGGGCGAATCACCCCTCCACTTT. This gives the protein CASSLLRGESPLHF.

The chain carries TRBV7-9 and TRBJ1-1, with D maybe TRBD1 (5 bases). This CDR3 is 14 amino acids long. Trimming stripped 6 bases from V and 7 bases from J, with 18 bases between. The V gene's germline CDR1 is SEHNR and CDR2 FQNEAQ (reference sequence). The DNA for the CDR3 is TGTGCCAGCAGTTACTCCGTGGGGGGAGATGAAGCTTTCTTT. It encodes CASSYSVGGDEAFF.

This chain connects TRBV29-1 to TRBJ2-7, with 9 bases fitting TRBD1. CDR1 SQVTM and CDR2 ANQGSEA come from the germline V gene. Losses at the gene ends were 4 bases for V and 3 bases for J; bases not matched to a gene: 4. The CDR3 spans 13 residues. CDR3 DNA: TGCAGCGTTGGGCGGACAGGGGACTACGAGCAGTACTTC. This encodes CSVGRTGDYEQYF.

CDR3 sequence reads: CASSFGTTNYEQYF. The CDR3 DNA reads as TGCGCCAGCAGCTTCGGGACAACTAATTACGAGCAGTACTTC. This chain uses TRBV5-1 with TRBJ2-7, with D maybe TRBD1 (6 bases). The CDR3 has 14 amino acids. Germline lookup yields CDR1 SGHRS and CDR2 YFSETQ. Deletions cut 2 bases from V and 4 bases from J, with 13 bases between. Full variable domain (missing parts from reference TRBV5-1 and TRBJ2-7): KAGVTQTPRYLIKTRGQQVTLSCSPISGHRSVSWYQQTPGQGLQFLFEYFSETQRNKGNFPGRFSGRQFSNSRSEMNVSTLELGDSALYLCASSFGTTNYEQYFGPGTRLTVT.

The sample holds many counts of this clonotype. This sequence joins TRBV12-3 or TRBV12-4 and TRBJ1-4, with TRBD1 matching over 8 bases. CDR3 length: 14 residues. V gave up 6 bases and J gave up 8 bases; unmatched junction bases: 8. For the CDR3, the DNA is TGTGCCAGCAGACTCGGGACAGGTCACGAAAAACTGTTTTTT. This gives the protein CASRLGTGHEKLFF.

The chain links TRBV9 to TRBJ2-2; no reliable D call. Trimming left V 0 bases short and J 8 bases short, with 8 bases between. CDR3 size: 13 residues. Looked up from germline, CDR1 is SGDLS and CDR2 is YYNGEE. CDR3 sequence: CASSVDPWGELFF. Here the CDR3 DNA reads TGTGCCAGCAGCGTAGACCCATGGGGGGAGCTGTTTTTT.

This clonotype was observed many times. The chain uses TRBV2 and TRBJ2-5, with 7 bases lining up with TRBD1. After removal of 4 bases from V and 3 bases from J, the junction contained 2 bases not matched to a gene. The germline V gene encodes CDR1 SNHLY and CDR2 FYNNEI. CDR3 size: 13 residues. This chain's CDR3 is CASSVGTEETQYF. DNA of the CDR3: TGTGCCAGCAGTGTCGGGACAGAAGAGACCCAGTACTTC. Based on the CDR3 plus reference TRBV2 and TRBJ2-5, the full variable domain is EPEVTQTPSHQVTQMGQEVILRCVPISNHLYFYWYRQILGQKVEFLVSFYNNEISEKSEIFDDQFSVERPDGSNFTLKIRSTKLEDSAMYFCASSVGTEETQYFGPGTRLLVL.

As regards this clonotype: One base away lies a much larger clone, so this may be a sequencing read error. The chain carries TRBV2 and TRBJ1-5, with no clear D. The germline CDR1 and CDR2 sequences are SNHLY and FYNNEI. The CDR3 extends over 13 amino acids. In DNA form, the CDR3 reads TGTGCCAGCAGTTTCCTCCGGGGTCAGCTCCAGCATTTT. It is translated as CASSFLRGQLQHF.

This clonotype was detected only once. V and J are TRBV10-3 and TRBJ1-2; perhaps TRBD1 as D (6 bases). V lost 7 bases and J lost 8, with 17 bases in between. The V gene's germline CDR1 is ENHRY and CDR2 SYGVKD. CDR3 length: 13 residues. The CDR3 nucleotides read TGTGCCATCACTGCGGGGGGGCAGCGGGGCTACACCTTC. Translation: CAITAGGQRGYTF.

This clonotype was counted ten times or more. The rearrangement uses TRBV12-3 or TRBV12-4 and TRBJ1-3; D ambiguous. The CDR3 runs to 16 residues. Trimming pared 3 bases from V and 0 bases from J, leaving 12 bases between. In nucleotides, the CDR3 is TGTGCCAGCAGTTTTGGCGGAGGACTCTCTGGAAACACCATATATTTT. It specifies CASSFGGGLSGNTIYF.

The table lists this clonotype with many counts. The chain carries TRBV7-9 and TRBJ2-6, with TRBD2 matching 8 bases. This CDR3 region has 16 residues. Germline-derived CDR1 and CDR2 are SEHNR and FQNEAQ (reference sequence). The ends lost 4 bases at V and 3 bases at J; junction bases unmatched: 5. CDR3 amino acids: CASSSLGGDGANVLTF. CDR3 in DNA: TGTGCCAGCAGCTCCCTCGGGGGGGATGGGGCCAACGTCCTGACTTTC.